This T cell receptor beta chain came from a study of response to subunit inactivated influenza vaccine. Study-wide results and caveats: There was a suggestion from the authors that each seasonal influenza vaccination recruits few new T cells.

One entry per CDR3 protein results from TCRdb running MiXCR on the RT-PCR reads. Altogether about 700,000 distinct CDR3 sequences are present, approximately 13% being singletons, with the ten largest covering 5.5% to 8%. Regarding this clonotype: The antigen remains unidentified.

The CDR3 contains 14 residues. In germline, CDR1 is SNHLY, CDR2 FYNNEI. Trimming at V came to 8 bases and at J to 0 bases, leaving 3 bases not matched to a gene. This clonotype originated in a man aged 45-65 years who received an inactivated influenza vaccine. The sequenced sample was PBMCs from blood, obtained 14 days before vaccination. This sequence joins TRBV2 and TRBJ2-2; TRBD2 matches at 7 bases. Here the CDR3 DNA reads TGTGCCAGCGTAGCGGGCGCGAACACCGGGGAGCTGTTTTTT. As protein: CASVAGANTGELFF. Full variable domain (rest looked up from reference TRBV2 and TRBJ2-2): EPEVTQTPSHQVTQMGQEVILRCVPISNHLYFYWYRQILGQKVEFLVSFYNNEISEKSEIFDDQFSVERPDGSNFTLKIRSTKLEDSAMYFCASVAGANTGELFFGEGSRLTVL.